The clone carrying this T cell receptor beta chain is a singleton in its sample. Its cognate antigen is unknown. From germline, CDR1 is SNHLY and CDR2 FYNNEI. The junction had 5 bases not matched to a gene; V was cut back by 3 bases and J by 4 bases. This CDR3 contains 15 residues. This sample is drawn from a study of cytomegalovirus exposure and HLA in healthy donors. Both 60 Vbeta primers and 13 Jbeta primers went into the PCR. TCRdb keeps only in-frame clones here, not all; method: immunoSEQ multiplex PCR. Of approximately 150,000 clones in the sample, 78% were seen once. Study-level findings and limits: Cytomegalovirus status was reportedly diagnosed by the classifier with high specificity and sensitivity.

The gene calls are TRBV2 and TRBJ2-5, with TRBD2 identical over 10 bases. Input material: PBMCs. The receptor was isolated from a woman aged 40 to 49 in good health and CMV-seropositive. CDR3 sequence (DNA): TGTGCCAGCAGTGAGGCTAGCGGGAGCGGAGAGACCCAGTACTTC. Encoded protein: CASSEASGSGETQYF. The variable domain in full, completed from reference TRBV2 and TRBJ2-5, reads EPEVTQTPSHQVTQMGQEVILRCVPISNHLYFYWYRQILGQKVEFLVSFYNNEISEKSEIFDDQFSVERPDGSNFTLKIRSTKLEDSAMYFCASSEASGSGETQYFGPGTRLLVL.